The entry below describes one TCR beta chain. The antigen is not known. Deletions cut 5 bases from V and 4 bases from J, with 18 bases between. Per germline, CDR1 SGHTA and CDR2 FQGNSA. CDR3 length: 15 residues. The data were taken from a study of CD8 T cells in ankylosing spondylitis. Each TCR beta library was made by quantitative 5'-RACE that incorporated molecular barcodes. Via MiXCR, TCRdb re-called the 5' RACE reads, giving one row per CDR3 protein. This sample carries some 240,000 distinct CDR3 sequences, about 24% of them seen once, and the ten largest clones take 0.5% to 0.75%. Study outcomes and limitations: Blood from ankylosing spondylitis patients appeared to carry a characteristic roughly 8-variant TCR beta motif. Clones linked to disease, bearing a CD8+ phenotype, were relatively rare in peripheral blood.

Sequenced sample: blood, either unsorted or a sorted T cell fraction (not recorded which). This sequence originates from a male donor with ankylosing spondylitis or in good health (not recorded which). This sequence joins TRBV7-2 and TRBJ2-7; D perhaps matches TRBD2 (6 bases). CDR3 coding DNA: TGTGCCAGCAGCCTAAGGCGGGATGTACTGTACGAGCAGTACTTC. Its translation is CASSLRRDVLYEQYF.